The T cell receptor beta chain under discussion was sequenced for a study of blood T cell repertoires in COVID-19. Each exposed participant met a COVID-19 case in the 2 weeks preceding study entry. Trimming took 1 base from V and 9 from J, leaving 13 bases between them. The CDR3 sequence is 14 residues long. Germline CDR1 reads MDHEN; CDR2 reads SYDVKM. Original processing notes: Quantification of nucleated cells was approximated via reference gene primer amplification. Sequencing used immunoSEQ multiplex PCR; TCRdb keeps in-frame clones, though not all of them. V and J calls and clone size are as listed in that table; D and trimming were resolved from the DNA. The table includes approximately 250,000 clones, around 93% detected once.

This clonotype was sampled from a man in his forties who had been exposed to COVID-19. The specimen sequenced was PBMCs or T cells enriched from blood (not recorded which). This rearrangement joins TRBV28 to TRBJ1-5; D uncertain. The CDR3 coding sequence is TGTGCCAGCAGTTTATCGGGAGAACCGGGGCCCCAGCATTTT. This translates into CASSLSGEPGPQHF.